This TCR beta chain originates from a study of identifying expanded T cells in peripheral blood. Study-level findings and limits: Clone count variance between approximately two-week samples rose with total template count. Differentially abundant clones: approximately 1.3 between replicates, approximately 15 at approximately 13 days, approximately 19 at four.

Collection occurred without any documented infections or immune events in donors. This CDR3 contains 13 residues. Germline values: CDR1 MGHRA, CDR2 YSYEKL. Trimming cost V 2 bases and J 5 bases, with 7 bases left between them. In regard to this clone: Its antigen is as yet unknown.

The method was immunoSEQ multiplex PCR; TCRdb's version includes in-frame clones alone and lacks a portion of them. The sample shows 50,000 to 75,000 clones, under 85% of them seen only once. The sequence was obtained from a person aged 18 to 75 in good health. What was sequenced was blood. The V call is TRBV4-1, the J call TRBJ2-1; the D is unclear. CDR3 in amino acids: CASSQFPNNEQFF. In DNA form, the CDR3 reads TGCGCCAGCAGCCAATTCCCGAACAATGAGCAGTTCTTC.